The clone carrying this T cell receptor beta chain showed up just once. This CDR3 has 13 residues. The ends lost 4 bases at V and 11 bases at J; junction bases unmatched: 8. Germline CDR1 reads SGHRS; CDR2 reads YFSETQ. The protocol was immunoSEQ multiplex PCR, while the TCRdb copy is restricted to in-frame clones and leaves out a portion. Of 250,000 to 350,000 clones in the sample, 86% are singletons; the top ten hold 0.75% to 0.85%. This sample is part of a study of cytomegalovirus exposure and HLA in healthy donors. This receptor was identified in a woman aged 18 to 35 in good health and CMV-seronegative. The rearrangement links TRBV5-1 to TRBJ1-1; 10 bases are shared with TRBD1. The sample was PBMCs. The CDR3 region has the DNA TGCGCCAGCAGCCTGGCTGGGACAGGGGAGGCTTTCTTT. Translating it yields CASSLAGTGEAFF.